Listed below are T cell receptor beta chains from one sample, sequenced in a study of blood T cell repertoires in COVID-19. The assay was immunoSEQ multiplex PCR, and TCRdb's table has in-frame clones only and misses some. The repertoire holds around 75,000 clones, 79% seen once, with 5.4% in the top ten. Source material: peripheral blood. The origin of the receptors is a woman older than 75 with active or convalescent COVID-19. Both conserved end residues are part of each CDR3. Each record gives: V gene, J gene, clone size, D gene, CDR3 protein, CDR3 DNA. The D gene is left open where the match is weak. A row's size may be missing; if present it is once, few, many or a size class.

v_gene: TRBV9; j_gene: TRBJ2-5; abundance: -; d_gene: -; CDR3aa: CASSVDGLVQETQYF; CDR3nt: TGTGCCAGCAGCGTAGATGGACTGGTCCAAGAGACCCAGTACTTC
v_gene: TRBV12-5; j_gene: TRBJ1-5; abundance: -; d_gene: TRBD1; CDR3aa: CASGLDRGRNQPQHF; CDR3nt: TGTGCTAGTGGTTTGGACAGGGGACGGAATCAGCCCCAGCATTTT
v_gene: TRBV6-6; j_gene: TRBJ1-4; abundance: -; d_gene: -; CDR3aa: CASSYRGAYEKLFF; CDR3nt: TGTGCCAGCAGTTACCGGGGTGCTTATGAAAAACTGTTTTTT
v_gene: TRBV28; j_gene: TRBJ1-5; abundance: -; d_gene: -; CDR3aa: CASSLIGEWQPQHF; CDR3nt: TGTGCCAGCAGTTTAATTGGAGAATGGCAGCCCCAGCATTTT
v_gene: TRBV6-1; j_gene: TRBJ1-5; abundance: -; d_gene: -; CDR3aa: CASSDPRAGLNQPQHF; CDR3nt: TGTGCCAGCAGTGACCCGAGGGCAGGATTAAATCAGCCCCAGCATTTT
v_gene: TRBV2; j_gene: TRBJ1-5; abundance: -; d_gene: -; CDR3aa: CASSVHRDNQPQHF; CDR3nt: TGTGCCAGCAGTGTTCACAGGGATAATCAGCCCCAGCATTTT
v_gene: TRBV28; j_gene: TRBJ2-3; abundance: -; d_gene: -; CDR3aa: CASSLQAWGQTDTQYF; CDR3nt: TGTGCCAGCAGTTTGCAAGCCTGGGGGCAGACAGATACGCAGTATTTT
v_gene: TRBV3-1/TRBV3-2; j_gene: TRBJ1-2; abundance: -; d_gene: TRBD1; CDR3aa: CASSRQGGGYTF; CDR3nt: TGTGCCAGCAGTCGACAGGGAGGTGGCTACACCTTC
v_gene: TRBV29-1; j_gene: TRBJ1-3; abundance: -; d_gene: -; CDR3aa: CSVHRAGGNTIYF; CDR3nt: TGCAGCGTTCACAGGGCTGGGGGAAACACCATATATTTT
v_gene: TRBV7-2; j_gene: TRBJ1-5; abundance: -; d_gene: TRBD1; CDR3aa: CASSLGQGGYQPQHF; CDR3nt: TGTGCCAGCAGCTTAGGACAGGGTGGTTACCAGCCCCAGCATTTT
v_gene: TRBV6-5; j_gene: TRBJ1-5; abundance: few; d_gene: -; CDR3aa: CASKGDRFNQPQHF; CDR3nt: TGTGCCAGCAAAGGAGACAGGTTCAATCAGCCCCAGCATTTT
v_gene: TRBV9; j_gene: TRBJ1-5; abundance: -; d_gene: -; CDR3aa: CASSVGTQNQPQHF; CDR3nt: TGTGCCAGCAGCGTAGGGACACAGAATCAGCCCCAGCATTTT
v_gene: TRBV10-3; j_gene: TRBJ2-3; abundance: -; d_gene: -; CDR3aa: CAISDSEASRDTQYF; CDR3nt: TGTGCCATCAGTGACTCAGAGGCTAGCCGAGATACGCAGTATTTT
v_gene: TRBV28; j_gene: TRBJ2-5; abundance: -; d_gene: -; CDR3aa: CASHRGLYQETQYF; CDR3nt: TGTGCCAGCCACAGAGGGCTGTACCAAGAGACCCAGTACTTC
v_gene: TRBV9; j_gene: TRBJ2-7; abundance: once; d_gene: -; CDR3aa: CASSVAVEGPYEQYF; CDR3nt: TGTGCCAGCAGCGTAGCAGTTGAGGGTCCCTACGAGCAGTACTTC
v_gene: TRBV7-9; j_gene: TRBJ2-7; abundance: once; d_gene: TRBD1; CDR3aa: CASSSIGTGGYEQYF; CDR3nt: TGTGCCAGCAGCTCGATAGGGACAGGGGGCTACGAGCAGTACTTC
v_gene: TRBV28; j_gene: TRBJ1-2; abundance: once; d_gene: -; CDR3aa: CASSAPQGLGYTF; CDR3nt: TGTGCCAGCAGTGCACCCCAGGGGCTCGGCTACACCTTC
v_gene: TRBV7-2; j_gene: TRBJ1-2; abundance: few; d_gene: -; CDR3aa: CASSLDILWEGNTF; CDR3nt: TGTGCCAGCAGCTTAGATATTCTGTGGGAGGGCAACACCTTC
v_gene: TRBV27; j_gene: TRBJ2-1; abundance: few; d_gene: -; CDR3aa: CASSRGGGLNYNEQFF; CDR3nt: TGTGCCAGCAGTAGAGGGGGGGGACTTAATTACAATGAGCAGTTCTTC
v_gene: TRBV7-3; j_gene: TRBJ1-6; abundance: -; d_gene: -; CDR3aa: CASSLMGPNSPLHF; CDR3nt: TGTGCCAGCAGCTTGATGGGGCCTAATTCACCCCTCCACTTT
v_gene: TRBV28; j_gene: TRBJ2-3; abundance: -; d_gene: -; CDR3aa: CASSISSSTDTQYF; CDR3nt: TGTGCCAGCAGTATTTCTTCTAGCACAGATACGCAGTATTTT
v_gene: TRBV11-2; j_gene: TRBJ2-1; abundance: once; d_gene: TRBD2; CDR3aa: CASSLDPLAGSHEQFF; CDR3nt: TGTGCCAGCAGCTTAGATCCACTAGCGGGGTCACATGAGCAGTTCTTC
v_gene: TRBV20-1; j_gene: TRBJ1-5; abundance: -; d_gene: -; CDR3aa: CSASRALESQPQHF; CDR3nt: TGCAGTGCTAGTAGGGCACTAGAGAGTCAGCCCCAGCATTTT
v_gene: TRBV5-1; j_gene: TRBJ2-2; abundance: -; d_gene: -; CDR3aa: CASSFFSGNTGELFF; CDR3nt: TGCGCCAGCAGCTTCTTCAGCGGAAACACCGGGGAGCTGTTTTTT
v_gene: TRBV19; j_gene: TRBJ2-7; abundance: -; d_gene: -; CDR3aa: CASSNWYEQYF; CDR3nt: TGTGCCAGTAGTAACTGGTACGAGCAGTACTTC
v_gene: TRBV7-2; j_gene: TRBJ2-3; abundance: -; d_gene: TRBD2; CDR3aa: CASSLATSEDTQYF; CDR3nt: TGTGCCAGCAGCTTAGCGACTAGCGAAGATACGCAGTATTTT
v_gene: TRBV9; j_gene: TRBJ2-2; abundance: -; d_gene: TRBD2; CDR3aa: CASSPKRTSGTFGNTGELFF; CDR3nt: TGTGCCAGCAGCCCAAAGAGGACTAGCGGGACCTTTGGGAACACCGGGGAGCTGTTTTTT
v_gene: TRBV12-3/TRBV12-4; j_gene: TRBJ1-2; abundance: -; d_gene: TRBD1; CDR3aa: CASTLDRAYGYTF; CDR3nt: TGTGCCAGCACCCTTGACAGGGCCTATGGCTACACCTTC
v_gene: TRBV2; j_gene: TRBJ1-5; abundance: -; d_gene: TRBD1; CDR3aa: CATSIITGGNQPQHF; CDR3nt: TGTGCCACCTCCATAATTACAGGGGGGAATCAGCCCCAGCATTTT
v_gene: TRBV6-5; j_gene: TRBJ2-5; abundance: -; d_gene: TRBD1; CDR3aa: CASRRGPETQYF; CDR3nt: TGTGCCAGCAGGAGGGGGCCTGAGACCCAGTACTTC
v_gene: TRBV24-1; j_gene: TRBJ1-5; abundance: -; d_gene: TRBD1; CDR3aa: CATSADRVSNQPQHF; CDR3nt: TGTGCCACCAGCGCGGACAGGGTTAGCAATCAGCCCCAGCATTTT
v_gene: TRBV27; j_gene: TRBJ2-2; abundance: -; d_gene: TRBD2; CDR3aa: CASRLGLAGSGELFF; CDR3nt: TGTGCCAGCAGGCTCGGACTAGCGGGGAGCGGGGAGCTGTTTTTT
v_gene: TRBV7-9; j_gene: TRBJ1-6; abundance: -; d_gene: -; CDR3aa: CASSPATVSSYNSPLHF; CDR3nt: TGTGCCAGCAGCCCCGCTACCGTGAGCTCCTATAATTCACCCCTCCACTTT
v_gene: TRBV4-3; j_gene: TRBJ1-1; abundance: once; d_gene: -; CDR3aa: CASSPRGGVEAFF; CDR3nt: TGCGCCAGCAGTCCAAGGGGGGGAGTTGAAGCTTTCTTT
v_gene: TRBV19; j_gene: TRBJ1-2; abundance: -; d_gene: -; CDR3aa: CASRISRDTVYGYTF; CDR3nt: TGTGCCAGTAGAATTTCCCGGGACACAGTCTATGGCTACACCTTC
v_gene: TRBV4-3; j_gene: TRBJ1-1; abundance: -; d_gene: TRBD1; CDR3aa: CASSQDERGQGEAFF; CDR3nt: TGCGCCAGCAGCCAAGATGAGAGGGGACAGGGTGAAGCTTTCTTT
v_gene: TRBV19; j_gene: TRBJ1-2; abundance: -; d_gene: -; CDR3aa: CASSSSHIGGLANYGYTF; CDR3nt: TGTGCCAGTAGTTCATCCCACATTGGCGGTCTGGCTAACTATGGCTACACCTTC
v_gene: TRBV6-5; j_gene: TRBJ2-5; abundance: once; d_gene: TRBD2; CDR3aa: CASSLGTSVYETQYF; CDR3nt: TGTGCCAGTTCGCTCGGGACTAGCGTTTACGAGACCCAGTACTTC
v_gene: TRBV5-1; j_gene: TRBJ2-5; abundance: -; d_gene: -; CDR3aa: CASSVFSGNGETQYF; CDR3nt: TGCGCCAGCAGCGTATTTTCAGGGAATGGAGAGACCCAGTACTTC
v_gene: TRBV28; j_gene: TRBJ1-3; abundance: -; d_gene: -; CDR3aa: CASSLGGRTDTIYF; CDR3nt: TGTGCCAGCAGTTTGGGGGGACGGACGGACACCATATATTTT
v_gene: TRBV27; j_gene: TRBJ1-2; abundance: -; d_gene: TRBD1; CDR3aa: CASSFSRTGGGYTF; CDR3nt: TGTGCCAGCAGTTTTTCCCGGACAGGGGGTGGCTACACCTTC
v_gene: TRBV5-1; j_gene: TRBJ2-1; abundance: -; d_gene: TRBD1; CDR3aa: CASSSRRDRTFREQFF; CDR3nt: TGCGCCAGCAGCTCACGTCGGGACAGGACCTTCAGGGAGCAGTTCTTC
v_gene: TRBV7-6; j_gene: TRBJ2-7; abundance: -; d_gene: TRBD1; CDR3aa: CASSFSTGGSSYEQYF; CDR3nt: TGTGCCAGCAGCTTCTCAACAGGGGGTAGCTCCTACGAGCAGTACTTC
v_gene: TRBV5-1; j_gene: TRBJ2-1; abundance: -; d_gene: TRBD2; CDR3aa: CASSSLSGRYNEQFF; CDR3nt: TGCGCCAGCAGCTCCCTTAGCGGGAGGTACAATGAGCAGTTCTTC
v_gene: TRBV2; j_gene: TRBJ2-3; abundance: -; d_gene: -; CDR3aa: CATGGFFLADNTDTQYF; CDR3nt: TGTGCCACGGGTGGCTTTTTTTTAGCGGATAACACAGATACGCAGTATTTT
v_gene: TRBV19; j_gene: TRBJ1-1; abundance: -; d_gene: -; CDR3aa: CASSGQGNTEAFF; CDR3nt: TGTGCCAGTAGTGGGCAGGGGAACACTGAAGCTTTCTTT
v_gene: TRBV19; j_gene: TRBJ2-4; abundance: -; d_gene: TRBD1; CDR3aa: CASSHGTGGVSLNIQYF; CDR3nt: TGTGCCAGTAGTCACGGGACAGGGGGCGTGAGTTTAAACATTCAGTACTTC
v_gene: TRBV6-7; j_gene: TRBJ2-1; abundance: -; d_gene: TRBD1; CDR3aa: CASSSEQGERGNEQFF; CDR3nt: TGTGCCAGCAGTTCCGAACAGGGGGAGAGGGGCAATGAGCAGTTCTTC
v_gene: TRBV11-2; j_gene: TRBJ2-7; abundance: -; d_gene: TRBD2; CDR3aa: CASSLLAGVTYEQYF; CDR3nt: TGTGCCAGCAGCTTACTAGCGGGGGTTACCTACGAGCAGTACTTC
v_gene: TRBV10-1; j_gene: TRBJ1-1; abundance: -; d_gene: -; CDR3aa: CASSEWPRASATEAFF; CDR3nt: TGCGCCAGCAGTGAGTGGCCCAGGGCGTCGGCCACTGAAGCTTTCTTT
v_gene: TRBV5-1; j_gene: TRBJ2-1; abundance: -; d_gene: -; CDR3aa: CASSLEGGSYNEQFF; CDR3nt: TGCGCCAGCAGCTTGGAAGGGGGATCCTACAATGAGCAGTTCTTC